This T cell receptor (beta chain) comes out of a study of neurological immune-mediated disorders. Study outcomes and limitations: The most TCR clonal expansion was seen in HTLV-1-associated myelopathy, whereas the least was seen in multiple sclerosis, below the level in healthy controls. Sharing of CDR3 amino acid sequences among expanded clones across subjects was absent, suggesting private repertoires in all groups.

PBMCs stored at -80 C, numbering 2 million, were the origin of the unsorted libraries. This clonotype was counted ten times or more. As yet, its antigen is unknown. Germline CDR1 is DFQATT and CDR2 is SNEGSKA (reference sequence). The length of the CDR3 is 14 residues. The V end lost 0 bases, the J end lost 1 base, and 9 bases lay between the germline ends. With 10-nucleotide random UMIs, 5'RACE was used to make the cDNA. Each CDR3 protein is one row after TCRdb ran MiXCR on the 5' RACE reads. The table has tens of thousands of distinct CDR3 sequences, roughly 13% seen once. Input material: PBMCs. This chain links TRBV20-1 with TRBJ1-1, with no clear D. This receptor was obtained from an older woman with HTLV-1-associated myelopathy (HAM/TSP). CDR3 DNA sequence: TGCAGTGCTAGAGATCCAATAGGGAACACTGAAGCTTTCTTT. This gives the protein CSARDPIGNTEAFF.